Listed below are T cell receptor beta chains from one sample, sequenced in a study of T cell responses to AZD1222 COVID-19 vaccine. The data were produced by immunoSEQ multiplex PCR, yet TCRdb's version contains in-frame clones alone and is incomplete. Among about 120,000 clones listed, 80% to 95% were seen once. This material consisted of peripheral blood, taken 28 days after the second AZD1222 dose. The receptors were sampled from an adult who received the AZD1222 COVID-19 vaccine. Each CDR3 is given without its conserved first and last residue. Clone size appears in some rows only: once, few, many, or a class for an expanded clone.

TRBJ2-6,TRBV7-2,NA,ASSSRILAVHSGANVLT
TRBJ1-3,TRBV3-1/TRBV3-2,NA,ASSQTRGSGNTIY
TRBJ2-3,TRBV18,NA,ASSPSTGVTDTQY
TRBJ1-2,TRBV7-2,NA,ASSPGVLRYGYT
TRBJ1-2,TRBV6-5,NA,ASSFSGGINYGYT
TRBJ2-3,TRBV5-1,NA,ASSLLAGVSTDTQY
TRBJ1-1,TRBV7-9,NA,ASSLAGNRDTEAF
TRBJ1-4,TRBV5-1,NA,ASRIEGHGNEKLF
TRBJ2-7,TRBV27,once,ASSYIYRGSEQY
TRBJ1-5,TRBV19,once,ASTSGGDSNQPQH
TRBJ1-2,TRBV28,NA,ASSPPTIKMSYT
TRBJ2-7,TRBV27,NA,ASSPASGTSSYEQY
TRBJ1-1,TRBV7-2,once,ASSLVEGVRTEAF
TRBJ1-2,TRBV6-6,NA,ASSYFVSFDYGYT
TRBJ2-1,TRBV27,NA,ASSPGTLDSNEQF